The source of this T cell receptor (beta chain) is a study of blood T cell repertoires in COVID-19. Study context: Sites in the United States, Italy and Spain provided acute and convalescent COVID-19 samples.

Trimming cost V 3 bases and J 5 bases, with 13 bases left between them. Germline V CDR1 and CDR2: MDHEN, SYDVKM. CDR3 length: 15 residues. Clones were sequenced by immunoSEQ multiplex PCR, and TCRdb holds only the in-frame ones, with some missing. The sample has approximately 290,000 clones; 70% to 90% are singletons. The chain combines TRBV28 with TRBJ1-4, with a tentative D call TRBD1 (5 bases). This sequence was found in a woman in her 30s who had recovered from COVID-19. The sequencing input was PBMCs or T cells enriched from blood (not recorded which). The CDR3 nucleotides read TGTGCCAGCAGTTTGGCTGGGCAGGGCAATGAAAAACTGTTTTTT. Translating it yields CASSLAGQGNEKLFF. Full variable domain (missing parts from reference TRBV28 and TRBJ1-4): DVKVTQSSRYLVKRTGEKVFLECVQDMDHENMFWYRQDPGLGLRLIYFSYDVKMKEKGDIPEGYSVSREKKERFSLILESASTNQTSMYLCASSLAGQGNEKLFFGSGTQLSVL.